The rows below give T cell receptor beta chains drawn from one sample of a study of cytomegalovirus exposure and HLA in healthy donors. Only in-frame clones appear in the TCRdb table, and some are missing; sequencing was by immunoSEQ multiplex PCR. Of over 150,000 clones listed, around 73% are singletons. Input material: PBMCs. The receptors come from a woman between 18 and 29 years old in good health and CMV-seropositive. The conserved cysteine and the conserved F or W are not part of the CDR3 here. D genes are given only for firm matches.

D gene: TRBD2
V gene: TRBV6-1
CDR3 protein: ASSESFAGGNYNEQF

D gene: NA
V gene: TRBV14
CDR3 protein: ASSPNHRAYMAF

D gene: TRBD1
V gene: TRBV19
CDR3 protein: ASSLRDSSYEQY

D gene: TRBD1
V gene: TRBV30
CDR3 protein: AWSAGTGAYTDTQY

D gene: NA
V gene: TRBV19
CDR3 protein: ASRQDSYNQPRH

D gene: TRBD1
V gene: TRBV19
CDR3 protein: ASTDEGQGSTPLH

D gene: NA
V gene: TRBV4-2
CDR3 protein: ASSPRTDTMNTEAF

D gene: NA
V gene: TRBV28
CDR3 protein: ASSTGTSNTGELF

D gene: NA
V gene: TRBV19
CDR3 protein: ASSIRGATAGELF

D gene: TRBD2
V gene: TRBV30
CDR3 protein: AWSAHGGGTDTQY

D gene: NA
V gene: TRBV30
CDR3 protein: AWSVGQGLSEQY

D gene: TRBD2
V gene: TRBV9
CDR3 protein: ASSKAGRVPGNEQF

D gene: TRBD1
V gene: TRBV14
CDR3 protein: ASSLRTGGQETQY

D gene: NA
V gene: TRBV19
CDR3 protein: ASTDRVYGYT

D gene: NA
V gene: TRBV5-8
CDR3 protein: ASSSLYSPLTDTQY

D gene: NA
V gene: TRBV7-8
CDR3 protein: ASSLAKSVNSPLH

D gene: NA
V gene: TRBV19
CDR3 protein: ASSVRGQPQH